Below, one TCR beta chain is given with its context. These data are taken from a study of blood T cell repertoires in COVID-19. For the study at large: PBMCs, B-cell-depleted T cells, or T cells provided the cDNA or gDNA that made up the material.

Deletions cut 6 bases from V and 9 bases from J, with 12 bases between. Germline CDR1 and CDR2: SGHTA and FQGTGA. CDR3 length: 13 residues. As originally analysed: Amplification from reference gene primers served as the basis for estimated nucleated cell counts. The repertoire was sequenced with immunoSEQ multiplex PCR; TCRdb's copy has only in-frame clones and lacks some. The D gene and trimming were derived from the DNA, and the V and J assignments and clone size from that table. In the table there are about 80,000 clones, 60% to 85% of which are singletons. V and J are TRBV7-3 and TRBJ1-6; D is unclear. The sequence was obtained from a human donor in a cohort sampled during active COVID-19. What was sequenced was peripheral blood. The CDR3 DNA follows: TGTGCCAGCAGTTCCGGGATTGGTTCACCCCTCCACTTT. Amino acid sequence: CASSSGIGSPLHF.